A single sample gave rise to the 12 T cell receptor beta chains below, sequenced in a study of blood T cell repertoires in COVID-19. Produced via immunoSEQ multiplex PCR; TCRdb's table is partial and in-frame only. This sample yields more than 40,000 clones, of which 88% are seen a single time; approximately 9.6% belongs to the top ten. Sequences were obtained from peripheral blood. Every receptor here comes from a man in his forties or fifties with active COVID-19.

This chain connects TRBV6-5 to TRBJ2-7, with 8 bases aligning to TRBD1. The germline V gene has CDR1 MNHEY and CDR2 SVGAGI. J lost 3 bases, V lost 5 bases, and 3 bases had no gene match. The length of the CDR3 is 13 residues. This CDR3 reads CASSRTGLYEQYF. The CDR3 region has the DNA TGTGCCAGCAGTCGGACAGGGCTCTACGAGCAGTACTTC.

The chain links TRBV24-1 to TRBJ2-1; 12 bases agree with TRBD2. This CDR3 is 16 amino acids long. CDR1 and CDR2 from the germline V gene are KGHDR and SFDVKD. V lost 5 bases, J lost 4 bases, and 5 bases stayed unmatched. CDR3 nucleotides: TGTGCCACCAGTGCCTTCCTAGCGGGAGGGTACAATGAGCAGTTCTTC. This sequence encodes CATSAFLAGGYNEQFF.

J is TRBJ2-3 and V is TRBV15; 7 bases map to TRBD2. Germline CDR1 reads LNHNV; CDR2 reads YYDKDF (reference sequence). With 3 bases clipped from V and 2 bases from J, the junction kept 11 bases outside the gene matches. CDR3 length: 17 residues. The chain's CDR3 is CATSSYQLARDTDTQYF. In DNA, the CDR3 is TGTGCCACCAGCAGCTATCAACTAGCGAGGGACACAGATACGCAGTATTTT. Full variable domain (missing parts from reference TRBV15 and TRBJ2-3): DAMVIQNPRYQVTQFGKPVTLSCSQTLNHNVMYWYQQKSSQAPKLLFHYYDKDFNNEADTPDNFQSRRPNTSFCFLDIRSPGLGDTAMYLCATSSYQLARDTDTQYFGPGTRLTVL.

The chain carries TRBV6-2 or TRBV6-3 and TRBJ2-5, with 10 bases fitting TRBD2. With 4 bases clipped from V and 4 bases from J, the junction kept 3 bases outside the gene matches. Germline V gene data show CDR1 as MNHEY and CDR2 as SVGEGT. The CDR3 length is 14 residues. The CDR3 reads CASSFLAGAETQYF. In DNA form, the CDR3 reads TGTGCCAGCAGTTTTCTAGCGGGAGCAGAGACCCAGTACTTC.

V is TRBV5-1 and J is TRBJ2-5, with D unclear. V lost 2 bases and J lost 0, with 5 bases in between. The CDR3 length is 13 residues. Germline V gene data show CDR1 as SGHRS and CDR2 as YFSETQ. In DNA form, the CDR3 reads TGCGCCAGCAGCTTCCCATACCAAGAGACCCAGTACTTC. Amino acid sequence: CASSFPYQETQYF.

The rearrangement links TRBV25-1 to TRBJ1-2, with 8 bases lining up with TRBD1. This CDR3 comprises 16 residues. V shed 3 bases, J shed 5 bases, and the junction held 11 bases outside the gene matches. CDR1 MGHDK and CDR2 SYGVNS come from the germline V gene. CDR3 coding DNA: TGTGCCAGCAGTGACTTCAAACAGGGGGGCGCATATGGCTACACCTTC. This gives the protein CASSDFKQGGAYGYTF.

This chain joins TRBV5-1 and TRBJ2-7; possibly TRBD1 for D (5 bases). The germline V gene encodes CDR1 SGHRS and CDR2 YFSETQ. V was pared by 2 bases and J by 0 bases, with 6 bases between. This CDR3 is built from 13 residues. In DNA, the CDR3 is TGCGCCAGCAGCTTCGACAGCTCCTACGAGCAGTACTTC. It yields the protein CASSFDSSYEQYF.

This clone was detected once. This sequence joins TRBV7-9 and TRBJ2-3; D gene uncertain. V dropped 1 base and J dropped 6 bases, with 8 bases sitting between them. The CDR3 contains 13 residues. Germline CDR1 reads SEHNR; CDR2 reads FQNEAQ (reference sequence). The CDR3 spells CASSLVVIDTQYF. The CDR3 bases are TGTGCCAGCAGCTTAGTCGTTATTGATACGCAGTATTTT. The entire variable domain, with the rest obtained from reference TRBV7-9 and TRBJ2-3, is as follows: DTGVSQNPRHKITKRGQNVTFRCDPISEHNRLYWYRQTLGQGPEFLTYFQNEAQLEKSRLLSDRFSAERPKGSFSTLEIQRTEQGDSAMYLCASSLVVIDTQYFGPGTRLTVL.

The CDR3 sequence is CASSEAGSYGYTF. CDR3 DNA sequence: TGTGCCAGCAGTGAGGCGGGGTCCTATGGCTACACCTTC. The rearrangement uses TRBV25-1 and TRBJ1-2; D not resolved. Trimming removed 3 bases at V and 4 bases at J, with 9 bases between. The CDR3 runs to 13 residues. Germline V gene sequence: CDR1 MGHDK, CDR2 SYGVNS.

The V gene is TRBV10-2, the J gene TRBJ1-6; 7 bases fit TRBD1. The CDR3 extends over 15 amino acids. The V and J ends lost 4 bases and 5 bases, in that order; junction bases with no gene match: 5. The germline V gene encodes CDR1 WSHSY and CDR2 SAAADI. The DNA for the CDR3 is TGCGCCAGCAGTGCCCGGGACAGAAATAATTCACCCCTCCACTTT. Its translation is CASSARDRNNSPLHF.

The chain recombines TRBV18 with TRBJ1-2; the match to TRBD1 covers 7 bases. The germline V gene has CDR1 KGHSH and CDR2 LQKENI. This CDR3 has 19 residues. Trimming removed 4 bases from V and 0 bases from J; junction bases left unmatched: 17. CDR3 region: CASSQLSKGARTSNYGYTF. In DNA form, the CDR3 reads TGTGCCAGCTCACAACTTTCTAAGGGGGCGCGTACTTCTAACTATGGCTACACCTTC.

The CDR3, as DNA: TGTGCCAGCACCCAGATTAGCGGGGTCGAGCAGTTCTTC. This gives the protein CASTQISGVEQFF. The chain links TRBV6-5 to TRBJ2-1, with 8 bases that match TRBD2. CDR1 MNHEY and CDR2 SVGAGI come from the germline V gene. This CDR3 has 13 amino acids. After removal of 7 bases from V and 10 bases from J, the junction contained 9 bases not matched to a gene.